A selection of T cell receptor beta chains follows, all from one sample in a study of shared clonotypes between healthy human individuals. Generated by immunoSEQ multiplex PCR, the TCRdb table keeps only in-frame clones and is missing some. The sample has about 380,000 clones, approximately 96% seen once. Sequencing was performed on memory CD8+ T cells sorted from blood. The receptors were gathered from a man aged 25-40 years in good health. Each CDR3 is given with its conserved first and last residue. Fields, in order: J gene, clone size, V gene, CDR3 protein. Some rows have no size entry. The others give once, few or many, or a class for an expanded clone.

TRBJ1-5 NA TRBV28 CASDRGQPQHF
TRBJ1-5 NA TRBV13 CASSFNSNQPQHF
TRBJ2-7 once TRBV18 CASSPIGQSYEQYF
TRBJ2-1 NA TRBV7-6 CASSLDWAGGLPSTYNEQFF
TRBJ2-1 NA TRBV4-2 CASSQVVPWGLDYNEQFF
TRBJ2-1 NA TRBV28 CASSFMSYNEQFF
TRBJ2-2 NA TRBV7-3 CASSLAGLRNTGELFF
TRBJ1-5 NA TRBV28 CASSFSQPQHF
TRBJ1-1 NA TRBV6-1 CASSEHSLNTEAFF
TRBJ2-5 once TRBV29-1 CSASGIWTGTETQYF
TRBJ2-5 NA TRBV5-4 CASSDYRIGETQYF
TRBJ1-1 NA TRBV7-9 CASSRPGRLNTEAFF
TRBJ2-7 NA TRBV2 CASRNYEQYF
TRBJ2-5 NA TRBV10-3 CAISGAAGAGETQYF
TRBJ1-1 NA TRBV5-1 CASQGSTEAFF
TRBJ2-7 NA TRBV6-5 CASSYSGSPVYEQYF
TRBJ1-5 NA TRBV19 CASSMGFSNQPQHF
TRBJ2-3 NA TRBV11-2 CASSSPTSGRADTQYF
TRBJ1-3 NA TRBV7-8 CASSLARQGLSGNTIYF
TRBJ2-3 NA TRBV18 CASSRMDSTDTQYF
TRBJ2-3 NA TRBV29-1 CSVEQGTDTQYF
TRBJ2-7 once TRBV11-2 CASSLWDSYEQYF
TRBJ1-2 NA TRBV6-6 CASSYGQGNYGYTF
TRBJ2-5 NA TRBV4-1 CASSQAGTQYF
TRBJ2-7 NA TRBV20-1 CSARRSYEQYF
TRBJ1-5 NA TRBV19 CASSAPRVDGNQPQHF
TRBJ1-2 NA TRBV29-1 CSVQTGDGGYTF
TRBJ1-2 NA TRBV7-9 CASSVPGALTSSPNYGYTF
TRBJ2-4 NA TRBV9 CASSVGLAGSAKNIQYF
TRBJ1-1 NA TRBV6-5 CASTRTGARNTEAFF
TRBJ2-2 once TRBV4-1 CASSQGILAGGTGELFF
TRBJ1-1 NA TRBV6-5 CASSYGNEAFF
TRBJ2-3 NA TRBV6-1 CASSLRSTDTQYF
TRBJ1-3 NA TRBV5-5 CASSLGGGGNTIYF
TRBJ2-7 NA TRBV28 CASRGRDTPGWEQYF
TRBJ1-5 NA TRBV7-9 CASSLGRDQPQHF
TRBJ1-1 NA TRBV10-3 CAISDGTGVNTEAFF
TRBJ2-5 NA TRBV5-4 CASSYPPGQGHGETQYF
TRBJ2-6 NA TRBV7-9 CASRASGANVLTF
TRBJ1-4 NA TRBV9 CASSPIGGEKLFF